This T cell receptor (beta chain) emerged from a study of PD-L1 blockade in urothelial cancer. Time point meaning: peripheral blood 6 weeks after treatment start. Samples were collected from each patient before treatment and during treatment. Each patient gave between 1 and 8 of them in total. General study findings and limits: A pretreatment blood TCR clonality that fell below the median predicted better progression-free and overall survival.

Assay: immunoSEQ multiplex PCR; the TCRdb copy retains only in-frame clones and omits some. The table has over 70,000 clones, around four fifths seen once. Comments on this clone: What it binds is unknown.

V was clipped by 0 bases and J by 0 bases; unmatched bases: 4. The CDR3 sequence is 19 residues long. Germline V gene sequence: CDR1 SGHTA, CDR2 FQGNSA. The material was PBMCs, obtained around atezolizumab (anti-PD-L1) treatment. V gene TRBV7-2 combines with J gene TRBJ2-1; 14 nucleotides match TRBD2. The TCR was taken from a man between 65 and 85 years old with urothelial cancer. The CDR3 nucleotides read TGTGCCAGCAGCTTAGCGGGACTAGCGGGAGCAAACTCCTACAATGAGCAGTTCTTC. As protein: CASSLAGLAGANSYNEQFF.